The 21 T cell receptor beta chains presented below share a single source sample, sequenced in a study of blood T cell repertoires in COVID-19. Method: immunoSEQ multiplex PCR; TCRdb's copy keeps in-frame clones and lacks some. This table has 300,000 to 450,000 clones, more than 70% appearing once. Sample: peripheral blood. The source is a woman aged 25 to 45 with COVID-19, enrolled during active disease.

The rearrangement links TRBV5-6 to TRBJ2-5, with D perhaps TRBD2 (6 bases). Trimming shortened V by 3 bases and J by 2 bases, and 11 bases separated the two germline ends. The CDR3 is made up of 14 amino acids. The germline gives CDR1 SGHDT, CDR2 YYEEEE. The CDR3 loop reads CASSSREPQETQYF. The CDR3 bases are TGTGCCAGCAGCTCCCGGGAGCCGCAAGAGACCCAGTACTTC. Looking up the rest from reference TRBV5-6 and TRBJ2-5 gives the full variable domain: DAGVTQSPTHLIKTRGQQVTLRCSPKSGHDTVSWYQQALGQGPQFIFQYYEEEERQRGNFPDRFSGHQFPNYSSELNVNALLLGDSALYLCASSSREPQETQYFGPGTRLLVL.

J is TRBJ2-7 and V is TRBV7-2, with TRBD1 matching 10 bases. With V trimmed by 0 bases and J by 3 bases, 14 bases remained unmatched. From germline, CDR1 is SGHTA and CDR2 FQGNSA. There are 19 residues in the CDR3. The CDR3 loop is CASSLAWDRGPRPLYEQYF. The CDR3 DNA sequence: TGTGCCAGCAGCTTAGCCTGGGACAGGGGCCCTAGACCACTCTACGAGCAGTACTTC. Using reference TRBV7-2 and TRBJ2-7 for the parts outside the CDR3, the full variable domain is GAGVSQSPSNKVTEKGKDVELRCDPISGHTALYWYRQSLGQGLEFLIYFQGNSAPDKSGLPSDRFSAERTGGSVSTLTIQRTQQEDSAVYLCASSLAWDRGPRPLYEQYFGPGTRLTVT.

The chain carries TRBV10-2 and TRBJ2-7, with TRBD2 as a possible D gene (6 bases). This CDR3 has 16 amino acids. Germline CDR1 WSHSY, CDR2 SAAADI. Trimming took off 6 bases at V and 5 bases at J, with 23 bases between the two ends. CDR3 in amino acids: CASSRPGLSFDHEQYF. DNA for the CDR3: TGCGCCAGCAGCAGACCGGGACTGTCCTTTGATCACGAGCAGTACTTC.

V usage is TRBV5-6 and J usage is TRBJ1-2, with D hard to call. This CDR3 region has 12 residues. The V end was cut by 4 bases, the J end by 8 bases, with 12 bases between. The V gene's germline CDR1 is SGHDT and CDR2 YYEEEE. In DNA form, the CDR3 reads TGTGCCAGCAGCGTTGCTGAGTACGGCTACACCTTC. This gives the protein CASSVAEYGYTF. Full variable domain (outside the CDR3, taken from reference TRBV5-6 and TRBJ1-2): DAGVTQSPTHLIKTRGQQVTLRCSPKSGHDTVSWYQQALGQGPQFIFQYYEEEERQRGNFPDRFSGHQFPNYSSELNVNALLLGDSALYLCASSVAEYGYTFGSGTRLTVV.

This chain uses TRBV5-4 with TRBJ2-1, with D perhaps matching TRBD2 (6 bases). Germline CDR1 and CDR2: SGHNT and YYREEE (reference sequence). V was clipped by 4 bases and J by 0 bases, with 17 bases between them. The CDR3 spans 17 residues. The CDR3 DNA is TGTGCCAGCAGCAATCCGGGACTCGCGAGCTCCTACAATGAGCAGTTCTTC. Translation: CASSNPGLASSYNEQFF.

This clone has a handful of counts. This chain connects TRBV6-1 to TRBJ2-4; TRBD2 matches at 7 bases. Unmatched junction bases numbered 4, after V lost 1 base and J lost 10 bases. Germline V CDR1 and CDR2: MNHNS, SASEGT. The CDR3 has 13 residues. Written as DNA, the CDR3 is TGTGCCAGCAGTGAAGGGATCGGGGGGATTCAGTACTTC. As protein: CASSEGIGGIQYF.

This chain connects TRBV6-2 or TRBV6-3 to TRBJ2-5; 12 bases are a match to TRBD2. CDR1 is MNHEY, CDR2 SVGEGT, per germline. The CDR3 loop spans 18 amino acids. Losses at the gene ends were 2 bases for V and 0 bases for J; bases not matched to a gene: 7. CDR3 sequence: CASSYAGLAGWYQETQYF. CDR3 bases: TGTGCCAGCAGTTACGCCGGACTAGCGGGATGGTACCAAGAGACCCAGTACTTC.

This clone was picked up one time. The rearrangement joins TRBV10-2 to TRBJ2-7; no clear D. Germline CDR1 WSHSY, CDR2 SAAADI. V was cut by 3 bases and J by 3 bases, with 3 bases left in between. The CDR3 totals 11 residues. The chain's CDR3 is CASSDGYEQYV. CDR3 DNA: TGCGCCAGCAGTGACGGCTACGAGCAGTACGTC.

The V gene is TRBV19, the J gene TRBJ1-2; tentative D call: TRBD1 (6 bases). The CDR3 has 15 amino acids. The V end lost 4 bases, the J end lost 5 bases, and 17 bases lay between the germline ends. Germline V gene sequence: CDR1 LNHDA, CDR2 SQIVND (reference sequence). The CDR3 DNA reads as TGTGCCAGTAGTAGCAACAGGGTTGGAGAGTATGGCTACACCTTC. Residues: CASSSNRVGEYGYTF.

CDR3 loop: CASSGHGGTTNEKLFF. The CDR3 DNA reads as TGTGCCAGCAGTGGCCACGGCGGGACGACTAATGAAAAACTGTTTTTT. The V gene is TRBV6-2 or TRBV6-3, the J gene TRBJ1-4; D is possibly TRBD1 (5 bases). Germline CDR1 MNHEY, CDR2 SVGEGT. V lost 5 bases, J lost 2 bases, and 15 bases lay in between. The CDR3 totals 16 residues.

The gene calls are TRBV2 and TRBJ2-7; D is uncertain. The CDR3 runs to 13 residues. Trimming took 2 bases from V and 4 from J, leaving 9 bases between them. Germline V lookup: CDR1 SNHLY, CDR2 FYNNEI. CDR3 loop: CASSELTLYEQYV. The CDR3 DNA sequence: TGTGCCAGCAGTGAATTGACTCTGTACGAGCAGTACGTC.

The V and J genes are TRBV10-3 and TRBJ1-1, with a weak D call TRBD1 (6 bases). This CDR3 has 16 amino acids. The V end was cut by 4 bases, the J end by 0 bases, with 15 bases between. The germline V gene encodes CDR1 ENHRY and CDR2 SYGVKD. CDR3 loop: CAISVSRGGMNTEAFF. The CDR3 nucleotides read TGTGCCATCAGTGTATCGAGGGGGGGAATGAACACTGAAGCTTTCTTT.

The V and J genes are TRBV20-1 and TRBJ1-1, with D perhaps matching TRBD1 (5 bases). V was cut by 3 bases and J by 2 bases, with 13 bases left in between. The germline CDR1 and CDR2 sequences are DFQATT and SNEGSKA (reference sequence). The CDR3 totals 14 residues. The CDR3, as DNA: TGCAGTGCTAGTCAGGGTCAGGGTAACACTGAAGCTTTCTTT. This translates into CSASQGQGNTEAFF.

The V and J genes are TRBV29-1 and TRBJ1-2; 9 bases are shared with TRBD1. In germline, CDR1 is SQVTM, CDR2 ANQGSEA. V was pared by 7 bases and J by 4 bases, with 13 bases of the junction left unmatched. This CDR3 spans 15 amino acids. CDR3 DNA: TGCAGCGATCTCCCAAACAGGGGGCGCGTCTATGGCTACACCTTC. This codes for CSDLPNRGRVYGYTF.

The J gene is TRBJ2-1, the V gene TRBV7-9; 7 bases map to TRBD1. This CDR3 region has 15 residues. CDR1 and CDR2 (germline): SEHNR, FQNEAQ (reference sequence). J was trimmed by 6 bases and V by 1 base; bases with no gene match: 6. The CDR3 region is CASSLEGQNFNEQFF. The CDR3 nucleotides read TGTGCCAGCAGCTTAGAGGGACAGAACTTCAATGAGCAGTTCTTC.

The V call is TRBV14, the J call TRBJ2-5; 9 bases match TRBD2. The junction had 6 bases not matched to a gene; V was cut back by 2 bases and J by 5 bases. Germline V gene data show CDR1 as SGHDN and CDR2 as FVKESK. The CDR3 totals 15 residues. The CDR3 coding sequence is TGTGCCAGCAGCCAACCGGGACTAGCACTGGAGACCCAGTACTTC. It codes for CASSQPGLALETQYF. The complete variable domain, with remaining parts taken from reference TRBV14 and TRBJ2-5, reads EAGVTQFPSHSVIEKGQTVTLRCDPISGHDNLYWYRRVMGKEIKFLLHFVKESKQDESGMPNNRFLAERTGGTYSTLKVQPAELEDSGVYFCASSQPGLALETQYFGPGTRLLVL.

This chain links TRBV30 with TRBJ2-1, with 9 bases aligning to TRBD2. The CDR3 spans 13 residues. The trim removed 0 bases at V and 13 bases at J, leaving 7 bases unmatched. Germline V gene data show CDR1 as GTSNPN and CDR2 as SVGIG (reference sequence). CDR3 sequence: CAWSVQGAGGQFF. CDR3 bases: TGTGCCTGGAGTGTACAAGGAGCGGGAGGACAGTTCTTC.

V is TRBV6-5 and J is TRBJ2-2; TRBD1 matches 9 bases. CDR1 and CDR2 (germline): MNHEY, SVGAGI. The CDR3 has 16 residues. With 4 bases clipped from V and 3 bases from J, the junction kept 6 bases outside the gene matches. CDR3 coding DNA: TGTGCCAGCAGTTTCACAGGGGGCGCCGACACCGGGGAGCTGTTTTTT. Its protein product is CASSFTGGADTGELFF.

The chain carries TRBV7-9 and TRBJ2-6; D unresolved. V gave up 5 bases and J gave up 2 bases, with 10 bases separating them. Per the germline V gene, CDR1 is SEHNR and CDR2 is FQNEAQ (reference sequence). The CDR3 spans 15 residues. The CDR3 loop reads CASSGWAAGANVLTF. The DNA of the CDR3 is TGTGCCAGCAGCGGTTGGGCTGCTGGGGCCAACGTCCTGACTTTC.

This chain connects TRBV6-1 to TRBJ1-5; D call uncertain. Deletions cut 3 bases from V and 2 bases from J, with 5 bases between. The CDR3 runs to 13 residues. The germline gives CDR1 MNHNS, CDR2 SASEGT. This CDR3 is CASSESRNQPQHF. DNA for the CDR3: TGTGCCAGCAGTGAGAGCCGCAATCAGCCCCAGCATTTT.

In its sample, this clone was seen a few times. The rearrangement uses TRBV28 and TRBJ2-3; 9 bases map to TRBD2. Germline CDR1 and CDR2: MDHEN and SYDVKM. The CDR3 runs 17 residues. The junction had 5 bases not matched to a gene; V was cut back by 1 base and J by 0 bases. CDR3 sequence: CASSLLSGGRSTDTQYF. DNA of the CDR3: TGTGCCAGCAGTTTATTGAGCGGGGGGCGTAGCACAGATACGCAGTATTTT.